The 30 T cell receptor beta chains below were found in one sample sequenced in a study of OX40 agonist ivuxolimab in advanced cancers. Library construction relied on the immunoSEQ multiplex PCR assay. TCRdb re-hosts the immuneACCESS table, in-frame sequences only. Its copies lack some clones; in the studies checked, an unresolved V gene accounts for under half of them, and the cause for the rest is not known. The sample table lists tens of thousands of clones, roughly 87% of them with a count of one. The ten largest clones capture 2.5% to 3% of the sample. The sample consisted of CD4+ or CD8+ T cells sorted from blood, taken in a trial of the OX40 agonist ivuxolimab. All receptors come from an adult with an advanced solid tumor such as melanoma, head and neck, liver or kidney cancer.

The chain couples TRBV29-1 to TRBJ2-5, with a tentative D call TRBD2 (6 bases). The ends were cut back, 6 bases at V and 0 bases at J, with 8 bases in the middle. The CDR3 runs to 12 residues. Germline V gene lookup returns CDR1 SQVTM and CDR2 ANQGSEA. The CDR3 bases are TGCAGCGTCATAGCGGACCAAGAGACCCAGTACTTC. Translating gives CSVIADQETQYF.

The genes are TRBV15 and TRBJ2-6, with D uncertain. CDR3 length: 21 amino acids. Trimming shortened V by 3 bases and J by 0 bases, and 24 bases separated the two germline ends. Germline V gene lookup returns CDR1 LNHNV and CDR2 YYDKDF (reference sequence). The CDR3 loop is CATSSSRIYLDHRSGANVLTF. CDR3 DNA: TGTGCCACCAGCAGTTCCCGTATTTATCTCGACCATCGCTCTGGGGCCAACGTCCTGACTTTC.

The V and J genes are TRBV10-3 and TRBJ1-1, with D possibly TRBD1 on 5 matching bases. Germline V gene data show CDR1 as ENHRY and CDR2 as SYGVKD. Deletions cut 3 bases from V and 5 bases from J, with 16 bases between. The CDR3 sequence is 15 residues long. The CDR3, as DNA: TGTGCCATCAGTGAACGGGAAGGGGTAGGTACTGAAGCTTTCTTT. It codes for CAISEREGVGTEAFF.

This clone was observed once. This chain uses TRBV11-2 with TRBJ2-1; TRBD2 agrees at 9 bases. CDR3 length: 17 amino acids. Losses at the gene ends were 1 base for V and 7 bases for J; bases not matched to a gene: 11. In germline, CDR1 is SGHAT, CDR2 FQNNGV. CDR3 sequence: CASSLVLAGGPGNEQFF. CDR3 coding DNA: TGTGCCAGCAGCTTAGTCCTCGCGGGAGGGCCGGGAAATGAGCAGTTCTTC.

This chain connects TRBV30 to TRBJ2-7; D is undetermined. V was clipped by 2 bases and J by 4 bases, with 9 bases between them. The V gene's germline CDR1 is GTSNPN and CDR2 SVGIG (reference sequence). The CDR3 has 12 residues. For the CDR3, the DNA is TGTGCCTGGAGTCCTACTGGATACGAGCAGTACTTC. Its translation: CAWSPTGYEQYF.

The chain combines TRBV27 with TRBJ2-1, with D possibly being TRBD2 (5 bases). The V end was cut by 5 bases, the J end by 2 bases, with 10 bases between. The CDR3 runs 14 residues. Germline CDR1 and CDR2: MNHEY and SMNVEV (reference sequence). DNA of the CDR3: TGTGCCAGCAGTGCACCCGGGACCTACAATGAGCAGTTCTTC. Translating gives CASSAPGTYNEQFF.

This sequence joins TRBV5-8 and TRBJ2-7; D gene uncertain. The V gene's germline CDR1 is SGHTS and CDR2 YDEGEE. The CDR3 length is 14 residues. V was cut by 0 bases and J by 6 bases, with 13 bases left in between. The CDR3 loop is CASSLDSSFREQYF. As DNA, the CDR3 is TGTGCCAGCAGCTTGGACAGCAGTTTCCGCGAGCAGTACTTC.

The chain carries TRBV30 and TRBJ2-2; 7 bases map to TRBD1. From germline, CDR1 is GTSNPN and CDR2 SVGIG (reference sequence). The CDR3 loop spans 17 amino acids. With 2 bases clipped from V and 1 base from J, the junction kept 10 bases outside the gene matches. For the CDR3, the DNA is TGTGCCTGGAGTTTTATCATGGACAGGCAGAACACCGGGGAGCTGTTTTTT. It yields the protein CAWSFIMDRQNTGELFF.

This rearrangement joins TRBV28 to TRBJ1-2, with 7 bases identical to TRBD1. J was trimmed by 3 bases and V by 3 bases; bases with no gene match: 7. The germline gives CDR1 MDHEN, CDR2 SYDVKM. The CDR3 loop spans 15 amino acids. CDR3 residues: CASSFGTAHYYGYTF. Here the CDR3 DNA reads TGTGCCAGCAGTTTTGGGACAGCTCATTACTATGGCTACACCTTC.

The chain uses TRBV2 and TRBJ2-1, with a weak D call TRBD2 (6 bases). Deletions cut 9 bases from V and 0 bases from J, with 9 bases between. CDR1 SNHLY and CDR2 FYNNEI come from the germline V gene. The CDR3 extends over 13 amino acids. The CDR3 nucleotides read TGTGCCAGTCGGGAGCTCTCCTACAATGAGCAGTTCTTC. The encoded protein is CASRELSYNEQFF.

The chain links TRBV7-2 to TRBJ1-1; D remains ambiguous. The germline CDR1 and CDR2 sequences are SGHTA and FQGNSA. Trimming removed 1 base from V and 6 bases from J, with 9 bases in between. The CDR3 runs to 13 residues. CDR3 in amino acids: CASSLVGGAEAFF. DNA for the CDR3: TGTGCCAGCAGCTTAGTGGGTGGCGCTGAAGCTTTCTTT. The variable domain in full, with the rest retrieved from reference TRBV7-2 and TRBJ1-1, is GAGVSQSPSNKVTEKGKDVELRCDPISGHTALYWYRQSLGQGLEFLIYFQGNSAPDKSGLPSDRFSAERTGGSVSTLTIQRTQQEDSAVYLCASSLVGGAEAFFGQGTRLTVV.

V is TRBV7-2 and J is TRBJ2-2; 10 nucleotides align to TRBD2. In germline, CDR1 is SGHTA, CDR2 FQGNSA. J lost 7 bases, V lost 2 bases, and 4 bases had no gene match. This CDR3 comprises 15 residues. The CDR3, as DNA: TGTGCCAGCAGCTTAATAGCGGGAGGCGACGGGGAGCTGTTTTTT. This codes for CASSLIAGGDGELFF.

The V and J genes are TRBV6-6 and TRBJ2-7, with 7 bases lining up with TRBD1. From germline, CDR1 is MNHNY and CDR2 SVGAGI (reference sequence). The CDR3 loop spans 14 amino acids. Trimming removed 5 bases from V and 1 base from J; junction bases left unmatched: 5. This CDR3 is CASSQGQRSYEQYF. The CDR3 nucleotides are TGTGCCAGCAGTCAGGGACAGCGATCCTACGAGCAGTACTTC.

V and J are TRBV30 and TRBJ1-1, with D possibly being TRBD1 (6 bases). There are 14 residues in the CDR3. The germline V gene encodes CDR1 GTSNPN and CDR2 SVGIG (reference sequence). V was shortened by 0 bases and J by 6 bases, with 14 bases between the two germline ends. This chain's CDR3 is CAWSVRTGAPEAFF. For the CDR3, the DNA is TGTGCCTGGAGTGTACGTACGGGGGCGCCTGAAGCTTTCTTT.

The chain has TRBV12-5 and TRBJ1-2, with D unresolved. The CDR3 totals 15 residues. The V gene lost 3 bases and the J gene lost 7 bases, with 18 bases spanning the gap. CDR1 and CDR2 (germline): LGHNT, FRNRAP. The chain's CDR3 is CASGFSDHTYRGYTF. CDR3 sequence (DNA): TGTGCTAGTGGTTTCTCGGACCACACCTATCGTGGCTACACCTTC.

This sequence joins TRBV7-2 and TRBJ2-3, with D maybe TRBD2 (6 bases). V was cut by 5 bases and J by 0 bases, with 15 bases left in between. In germline, CDR1 is SGHTA, CDR2 FQGNSA. This CDR3 spans 16 amino acids. CDR3 DNA sequence: TGTGCCAGCAGCCAATGGGACTTCCCTAGCACAGATACGCAGTATTTT. It is translated as CASSQWDFPSTDTQYF. The complete variable domain, with remaining parts taken from reference TRBV7-2 and TRBJ2-3, reads GAGVSQSPSNKVTEKGKDVELRCDPISGHTALYWYRQSLGQGLEFLIYFQGNSAPDKSGLPSDRFSAERTGGSVSTLTIQRTQQEDSAVYLCASSQWDFPSTDTQYFGPGTRLTVL.

This sequence joins TRBV4-3 and TRBJ2-3, with D perhaps being TRBD1 or TRBD2 (5 bases each). CDR3 length: 17 amino acids. Germline loops: CDR1 LGHNA, CDR2 YSLEER. The V end was cut by 1 base, the J end by 5 bases, with 19 bases between. The CDR3 DNA reads TGCGCCAGCAGCCAAGGGAGATCCGGGACCGCTAGAGATACGCAGTATTTT. It yields the protein CASSQGRSGTARDTQYF.

The J gene is TRBJ2-1, the V gene TRBV21-1. TRBV21-1 is flagged as a pseudogene. The CDR3 runs to 20 residues. The CDR3 loop reads CASSKWASEASVESYNEQFF. In nucleotides, the CDR3 is TGTGCCAGCAGCAAATGGGCGTCGGAAGCCAGCGTAGAATCCTACAATGAGCAGTTCTTC.

This clone was seen a few times. This chain links TRBV28 with TRBJ2-1, with D uncertain. Germline V gene lookup returns CDR1 MDHEN and CDR2 SYDVKM. The germline V and J ends were trimmed by 4 bases and 6 bases, with 1 base remaining between them. This CDR3 has 10 amino acids. The CDR3 region has the DNA TGTGCCAGCAGTTCCAATGAGCAGTTCTTC. Amino acid sequence: CASSSNEQFF. Filled out from reference TRBV28 and TRBJ2-1, the complete variable domain reads DVKVTQSSRYLVKRTGEKVFLECVQDMDHENMFWYRQDPGLGLRLIYFSYDVKMKEKGDIPEGYSVSREKKERFSLILESASTNQTSMYLCASSSNEQFFGPGTRLTVL.

This chain joins TRBV6-5 and TRBJ1-5; D call uncertain. This CDR3 is 14 amino acids long. Germline V gene lookup returns CDR1 MNHEY and CDR2 SVGAGI. V lost 2 bases, J lost 2 bases, and 7 bases lay in between. CDR3 sequence reads: CASSYNWGNQPQHF. DNA of the CDR3: TGTGCCAGCAGTTACAATTGGGGCAATCAGCCCCAGCATTTT.

This CDR3 reads CSVVVVANTGELFF. The DNA for the CDR3 is TGCAGCGTTGTTGTAGTAGCGAACACCGGGGAGCTGTTTTTT. The chain combines TRBV29-1 with TRBJ2-2; D call uncertain. CDR3 length: 14 residues. Trimming left V 4 bases short and J 0 bases short, with 9 bases between. Germline CDR1 reads SQVTM; CDR2 reads ANQGSEA.

V and J are TRBV4-1 and TRBJ1-1; no firm D call. V gave up 6 bases and J gave up 0 bases, with 8 bases separating them. There are 13 residues in the CDR3. Germline-derived CDR1 and CDR2 are MGHRA and YSYEKL. The CDR3 region is CASSKQMNTEAFF. The CDR3 coding sequence is TGCGCCAGCAGTAAACAGATGAACACTGAAGCTTTCTTT.

The V call is TRBV19, the J call TRBJ2-7, with D perhaps matching TRBD2 (6 bases). Germline V gene lookup returns CDR1 LNHDA and CDR2 SQIVND (reference sequence). The CDR3 extends over 15 amino acids. V was shortened by 0 bases and J by 3 bases, with 12 bases between the two germline ends. The CDR3 here is CASSIDTTGGYEQYF. The CDR3 coding sequence is TGTGCCAGTAGTATAGATACTACCGGGGGCTACGAGCAGTACTTC.

The J gene is TRBJ2-7, the V gene TRBV19; D is possibly TRBD2 (6 bases). This CDR3 spans 14 amino acids. CDR1 is LNHDA, CDR2 SQIVND, per germline (reference sequence). Trimming took 1 base from V and 3 from J, leaving 10 bases between them. The CDR3, as DNA: TGTGCCAGTAGTATAGCGGGACTGGGCTACGAGCAGTACTTC. This sequence encodes CASSIAGLGYEQYF.

The V and J genes are TRBV19 and TRBJ2-5; 7 positions agree with TRBD1. The CDR3 has 16 residues. The V gene's germline CDR1 is LNHDA and CDR2 SQIVND (reference sequence). The V and J ends lost 5 bases and 1 base, in that order; junction bases with no gene match: 10. The DNA of the CDR3 is TGTGCCAGTAGTCTCACTGGGACAGCTACCCAAGAGACCCAGTACTTC. Translating it yields CASSLTGTATQETQYF.

This chain links TRBV6-6 with TRBJ1-1; 9 bases fit TRBD1. The germline V gene encodes CDR1 MNHNY and CDR2 SVGAGI (reference sequence). The CDR3 runs to 14 residues. The ends lost 6 bases at V and 5 bases at J; junction bases unmatched: 7. CDR3 in amino acids: CASSEDRGRTEAFF. Written as DNA, the CDR3 is TGTGCCAGCAGCGAGGACAGGGGAAGGACTGAAGCTTTCTTT.

The genes are TRBV2 and TRBJ1-1; D unclear. The CDR3 spans 16 residues. CDR1 is SNHLY and CDR2 is FYNNEI in the germline V gene. V gave up 10 bases and J gave up 6 bases, with 27 bases separating them. CDR3 loop: CATPSFRPKGRAEAFF. As DNA, the CDR3 is TGTGCCACCCCCTCCTTCCGCCCTAAGGGTCGTGCTGAAGCTTTCTTT.

This rearrangement joins TRBV7-3 to TRBJ2-1; tentative D call: TRBD2 (7 bases). Germline V gene sequence: CDR1 SGHTA, CDR2 FQGTGA. The CDR3 extends over 13 amino acids. V was trimmed by 5 bases and J by 11 bases, leaving 16 bases between them. The CDR3 sequence is CASSPSQGGKQFF. CDR3 nucleotide sequence: TGTGCCAGCAGCCCATCACAGGGAGGGAAGCAGTTCTTC. The full variable domain, rest sourced from reference TRBV7-3 and TRBJ2-1, is GAGVSQTPSNKVTEKGKYVELRCDPISGHTALYWYRQSLGQGPEFLIYFQGTGAADDSGLPNDRFFAVRPEGSVSTLKIQRTERGDSAVYLCASSPSQGGKQFFGPGTRLTVL.

V is TRBV10-1 and J is TRBJ1-1, with D perhaps TRBD1 (6 bases). With 5 bases removed from V and 2 bases from J, the gap between germline ends came to 15 bases. Germline V gives CDR1 WNHNN, CDR2 SYGVQD (reference sequence). The CDR3 runs to 15 residues. The CDR3 bases are TGCGCCAGCAGTCAGTATAGGACAGCAAACACTGAAGCTTTCTTT. It specifies CASSQYRTANTEAFF.

CDR3 in DNA: TGCGCCAGCAGTCATAGACCCGGCGGGAATGAGCAGTTCTTC. This translates into CASSHRPGGNEQFF. V and J are TRBV23-1 and TRBJ2-1; D perhaps matches TRBD2 (5 bases). Being an ORF, TRBV23-1 has a function that is uncertain. V dropped 3 bases and J dropped 7 bases, with 13 bases sitting between them. This CDR3 has 14 residues.